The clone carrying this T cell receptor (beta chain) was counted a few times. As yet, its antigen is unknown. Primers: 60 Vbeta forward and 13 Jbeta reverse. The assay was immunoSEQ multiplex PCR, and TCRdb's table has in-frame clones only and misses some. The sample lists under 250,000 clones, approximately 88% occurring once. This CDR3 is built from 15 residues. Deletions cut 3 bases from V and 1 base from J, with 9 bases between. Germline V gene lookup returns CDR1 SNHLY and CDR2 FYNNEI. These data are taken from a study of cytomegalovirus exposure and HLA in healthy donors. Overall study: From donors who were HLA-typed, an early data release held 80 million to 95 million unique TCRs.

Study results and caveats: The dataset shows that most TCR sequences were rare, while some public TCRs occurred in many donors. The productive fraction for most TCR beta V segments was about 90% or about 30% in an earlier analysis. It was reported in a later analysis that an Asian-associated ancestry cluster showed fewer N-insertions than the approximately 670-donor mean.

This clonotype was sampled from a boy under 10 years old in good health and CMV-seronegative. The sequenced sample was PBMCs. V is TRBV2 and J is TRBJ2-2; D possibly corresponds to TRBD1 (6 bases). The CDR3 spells CASSDRGWNTGELFF. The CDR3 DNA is TGTGCCAGCAGTGACAGGGGCTGGAACACCGGGGAGCTGTTTTTT.